These 25 T cell receptor beta chains originate from one sample sequenced in a study of shared clonotypes between healthy human individuals. Clones were sequenced by immunoSEQ multiplex PCR, and TCRdb holds only the in-frame ones, with some missing. This sample carries around 500,000 clones, about 84% of them seen once, and the ten largest clones take more than 9.5%. Sequenced sample: PBMCs. The source of these receptors is a woman aged 35 to 49 in good health. Some clones in this sample may be carry-over from other donors' samples.

Points on this clone: It is likely a read error: a sequence one base away is far more abundant. The chain carries TRBV15 and TRBJ2-5; perhaps TRBD1 as D (6 bases). The CDR3 runs to 15 residues. Germline V gene sequence: CDR1 LNHNV, CDR2 YYDKDF (reference sequence). With 0 bases removed from V and 4 bases from J, the gap between germline ends came to 12 bases. CDR3 DNA: TGTGCCACCAGCAGAGATCCAGGGGCCCGAGAGACCCAGTACTTC. The encoded protein is CATSRDPGARETQYF.

As for this clone: A read error is the likely source, as a far larger clone sits one nucleotide away. The V gene is TRBV7-9, the J gene TRBJ2-5; 7 positions agree with TRBD2. Germline V lookup: CDR1 SEHNR, CDR2 FQNEAQ (reference sequence). V was clipped by 5 bases and J by 6 bases; unmatched bases: 12. This CDR3 comprises 15 residues. CDR3 bases: TGTGCCAGCAGCAAACTAGCGTACGTTATAAAGACCCAGTACTTC. As protein: CASSKLAYVIKTQYF.

J is TRBJ2-1 and V is TRBV19; possibly TRBD2 for D (6 bases). The CDR3 is made up of 17 amino acids. V shed 1 base and J shed 0 bases, with 13 bases lying between them. Germline CDR1 reads LNHDA; CDR2 reads SQIVND (reference sequence). This chain's CDR3 is CASSIVARDSSYNEQFF. The DNA of the CDR3 is TGTGCCAGTAGTATAGTGGCGCGGGATTCCTCCTACAATGAGCAGTTCTTC.

The chain carries TRBV29-1 and TRBJ2-3; 8 bases fit TRBD2. V trimming: 4 bases; J trimming: 2 bases; junction bases outside the gene matches: 8. The CDR3 covers 15 residues. CDR1 and CDR2 (germline): SQVTM, ANQGSEA. CDR3 protein: CSVVGLAGVTDTQYF. CDR3 in DNA: TGCAGCGTTGTAGGCCTAGCGGGTGTCACAGATACGCAGTATTTT.

This clone was observed a handful of times. This chain connects TRBV2 to TRBJ1-5, with 10 bases that match TRBD1. J was trimmed by 3 bases and V by 8 bases; bases with no gene match: 7. Germline V gives CDR1 SNHLY, CDR2 FYNNEI. The CDR3 loop spans 15 amino acids. The CDR3 loop reads CASRQTGGPNQPQHF. CDR3 nucleotides: TGTGCCAGCCGGCAGACAGGGGGCCCCAATCAGCCCCAGCATTTT.

The chain is built from TRBV7-9 and TRBJ1-1, with D unresolved. Germline CDR1 is SEHNR and CDR2 is FQNEAQ (reference sequence). Trimming removed 4 bases from V and 2 bases from J, with 11 bases in between. This CDR3 contains 14 residues. CDR3: CASSSQAGNTEAFF. The CDR3 DNA follows: TGTGCCAGCAGCTCGCAGGCTGGAAACACTGAAGCTTTCTTT.

This chain links TRBV27 with TRBJ2-7, with a weak D call TRBD1 (5 bases). This CDR3 is 13 amino acids long. Germline CDR1 reads MNHEY; CDR2 reads SMNVEV (reference sequence). V shed 6 bases and J shed 0 bases, with 9 bases lying between them. CDR3 protein: CASRDSASYEQYF. For the CDR3, the DNA is TGTGCCAGCAGAGACAGTGCCTCCTACGAGCAGTACTTC.

To note about this clone: A far more abundant clone sits one base away, making this likely a read error. This is likely a read error, given that the CDR3 carries no conserved phenylalanine or tryptophan at its end. The gene calls are TRBV30 and TRBJ1-1; D perhaps matches TRBD1 (6 bases). Germline CDR1 is GTSNPN and CDR2 is SVGIG (reference sequence). The CDR3 runs 14 residues. Trimming cost V 4 bases and J 1 base, with 13 bases left between them. CDR3 nucleotide sequence: TGTGCCTGGAAAGCGGGACATCGGAACACTGAAGCTTTCATT. Protein: CAWKAGHRNTEAFI.

This chain uses TRBV9 with TRBJ1-3, with a possible D match to TRBD1 (5 bases). Germline CDR1 SGDLS, CDR2 YYNGEE. The CDR3 spans 18 residues. Trimming stripped 0 bases from V and 0 bases from J, with 16 bases between. As DNA, the CDR3 is TGTGCCAGCAGCGTAGATTTTAGACAGACAAACTCTGGAAACACCATATATTTT. Encoded protein: CASSVDFRQTNSGNTIYF. Combining the CDR3 with reference TRBV9 and TRBJ1-3 gives the whole variable domain DSGVTQTPKHLITATGQRVTLRCSPRSGDLSVYWYQQSLDQGLQFLIQYYNGEERAKGNILERFSAQQFPDLHSELNLSSLELGDSALYFCASSVDFRQTNSGNTIYFGEGSWLTVV.

This chain uses TRBV4-2 with TRBJ1-2; tentatively, D is TRBD1 (5 bases). Germline CDR1 and CDR2: LGHNA and YNFKEQ. The CDR3 length is 14 residues. V shed 4 bases and J shed 8 bases, with 17 bases lying between them. CDR3 sequence reads: CASSPQRQTGGYTF. The CDR3 coding sequence is TGTGCCAGCAGCCCTCAAAGGCAAACAGGAGGCTACACCTTC.

Concerning this clone itself: This may be a read error: a much more frequent sequence differs by one nucleotide. The genes are TRBV28 and TRBJ2-3; D ambiguous. V lost 4 bases, J lost 2 bases, and 13 bases lay in between. The CDR3 covers 15 residues. Germline lookup yields CDR1 MDHEN and CDR2 SYDVKM. The CDR3 protein is CASSSVPAHTDTQYF. The CDR3 region has the DNA TGTGCCAGCAGTTCGGTACCAGCGCACACAGATACGCAGTATTTT.

This chain joins TRBV27 and TRBJ2-7, with a possible D match to TRBD2 (6 bases). Germline CDR1 is MNHEY and CDR2 is SMNVEV (reference sequence). V lost 5 bases and J 6 bases, leaving 17 bases between the germline ends. This CDR3 is built from 14 residues. The CDR3 DNA reads as TGTGCCAGCAGTATGGGATTCCCCGGGGGCGAGCAGTACTTC. Its translation: CASSMGFPGGEQYF.

This chain links TRBV14 with TRBJ2-2; D unclear. Trimming left V 1 base short and J 0 bases short, with 9 bases between. CDR3 size: 16 residues. Germline CDR1 reads SGHDN; CDR2 reads FVKESK. The CDR3 sequence is CASSQGRGSNTGELFF. For the CDR3, the DNA is TGTGCCAGCAGCCAAGGTCGCGGTTCGAACACCGGGGAGCTGTTTTTT.

The chain couples TRBV5-1 to TRBJ2-4, with no clear D. V shed 5 bases and J shed 15 bases, with 15 bases lying between them. The CDR3 runs to 11 residues. Germline V gene data show CDR1 as SGHRS and CDR2 as YFSETQ. This CDR3 reads CASSRGRSGYF. The CDR3 DNA is TGCGCCAGCAGTCGTGGGCGCTCGGGGTACTTC.

The chain employs TRBV7-3 and TRBJ2-2; TRBD1 agrees at 7 bases. Germline CDR1 is SGHTA and CDR2 is FQGTGA. The CDR3 sequence is 15 residues long. After removal of 5 bases from V and 5 bases from J, the junction contained 8 bases not matched to a gene. CDR3 protein: CASSNRQGATGELFF. Written as DNA, the CDR3 is TGTGCCAGCAGCAACAGACAGGGAGCGACCGGGGAGCTGTTTTTT.

This chain connects TRBV2 to TRBJ2-5; tentatively, D is TRBD1 or TRBD2 (5 bases each). Trimming shortened V by 7 bases and J by 1 base, and 10 bases separated the two germline ends. The CDR3 runs to 13 residues. Per germline, CDR1 SNHLY and CDR2 FYNNEI. CDR3 in DNA: TGTGCCAGCACCCTCGGGGCCCAAGAGACCCAGTACTTC. Translated: CASTLGAQETQYF.

The chain is built from TRBV6-6 and TRBJ2-1; D is ambiguous. Germline CDR1 MNHNY, CDR2 SVGAGI (reference sequence). Trimming took 2 bases from V and 4 from J, leaving 6 bases between them. This CDR3 comprises 13 residues. As DNA, the CDR3 is TGTGCCAGCAGTTACACCGGGTACAATGAGCAGTTCTTC. This codes for CASSYTGYNEQFF.

This clone was observed a few times. The V gene is TRBV18, the J gene TRBJ1-3; D gene ambiguous. Germline V lookup: CDR1 KGHSH, CDR2 LQKENI. The length of the CDR3 is 13 residues. Trimming removed 8 bases at V and 2 bases at J, with 10 bases between. CDR3: CASQPTTGNTIYF. The CDR3 DNA is TGTGCCAGCCAGCCTACCACTGGAAACACCATATATTTT.

Worth noting for this clone: A much larger clone sits a single nucleotide away, making a read error possible. The V gene is TRBV7-2, the J gene TRBJ2-5; TRBD2 matches 8 bases. Trimming took 0 bases from V and 8 from J; bases not matched to a gene: 8. The CDR3 consists of 15 residues. Germline CDR1 SGHTA, CDR2 FQGNSA. The CDR3 bases are TGTGCCAGCAGCTTAGCGGGAAGCGGGAGAGATACCCAGTACTTC. The encoded protein is CASSLAGSGRDTQYF. The whole variable domain, filled in from reference TRBV7-2 and TRBJ2-5, reads GAGVSQSPSNKVTEKGKDVELRCDPISGHTALYWYRQSLGQGLEFLIYFQGNSAPDKSGLPSDRFSAERTGGSVSTLTIQRTQQEDSAVYLCASSLAGSGRDTQYFGPGTRLLVL.

The chain recombines TRBV5-1 with TRBJ1-1; D is possibly TRBD1 (5 bases). The length of the CDR3 is 13 residues. V dropped 3 bases and J dropped 4 bases, with 10 bases sitting between them. CDR1 and CDR2 (germline): SGHRS, YFSETQ. CDR3 sequence (DNA): TGCGCCAGCAGCTCCCAGGGAAGCACTGAAGCTTTCTTT. The encoded protein is CASSSQGSTEAFF.

Turning to this clone: A read error is the likely source, as a far larger clone sits one nucleotide away. The chain couples TRBV30 to TRBJ1-2; perhaps TRBD1 as D (5 bases). Germline CDR1 reads GTSNPN; CDR2 reads SVGIG (reference sequence). CDR3 size: 12 residues. V lost 3 bases to trimming and J lost 2 bases, with 7 bases between them. For the CDR3, the DNA is TGTGCCTGGAGCGACAGAAACTATGGCTACACCTTC. This gives the protein CAWSDRNYGYTF.

Points on this clone: With only one base between it and a far larger clone, this is likely a read error. The chain carries TRBV7-2 and TRBJ1-5, with D tentatively TRBD1 (5 bases). The CDR3 runs to 13 residues. Germline V lookup: CDR1 SGHTA, CDR2 FQGNSA. Trimming removed 5 bases from V and 5 bases from J, with 10 bases in between. This chain's CDR3 is CASSHRGDQPQHF. In DNA form, the CDR3 reads TGTGCCAGCAGCCACCGAGGGGATCAGCCCCAGCATTTT.

This chain joins TRBV5-4 and TRBJ2-5, with 9 bases aligning to TRBD1. Germline V gene data show CDR1 as SGHNT and CDR2 as YYREEE (reference sequence). V was clipped by 2 bases and J by 3 bases; unmatched bases: 2. This CDR3 contains 14 residues. CDR3 sequence: CASSFRTGEETQYF. The CDR3, as DNA: TGTGCCAGCAGCTTCCGGACAGGGGAAGAGACCCAGTACTTC.

The chain uses TRBV4-2 and TRBJ2-6; TRBD1 or TRBD2 may be the D gene (5 bases each). Germline V gives CDR1 LGHNA, CDR2 YNFKEQ. Trimming shortened V by 5 bases and J by 4 bases, and 12 bases separated the two germline ends. This CDR3 has 15 amino acids. CDR3 residues: CASSLGVSGANVLTF. CDR3 coding DNA: TGTGCCAGCAGCTTGGGGGTATCCGGGGCCAACGTCCTGACTTTC.

The CDR3 is CASSTHLQGPYEQYF. The CDR3 DNA follows: TGTGCCAGCTCCACCCACCTACAGGGACCGTACGAGCAGTACTTC. The V gene is TRBV19, the J gene TRBJ2-7, with a tentative D call TRBD1 (6 bases). The CDR3 is 15 amino acids. In germline, CDR1 is LNHDA, CDR2 SQIVND (reference sequence). Trimming shortened V by 9 bases and J by 4 bases, and 22 bases separated the two germline ends.